This is a list of T cell receptor beta chains from one sample in a study of blood T cell repertoires in COVID-19. Assay used: immunoSEQ multiplex PCR; TCRdb lists only in-frame clones, some missing. This sample yields under 300,000 clones, of which 80% to 90% are seen a single time; 6.2% belongs to the top ten. Sequenced: peripheral blood. The source is a man between 60 and 75 years old with acute or convalescent COVID-19. CDR3s leave out the opening cysteine and the closing phenylalanine or tryptophan. Fields, in order: V gene, J gene, CDR3 protein.

TRBV11-3	TRBJ2-5	ASSLSTAVETQY
TRBV24-1	TRBJ2-1	ATSDPGQVGNEQF
TRBV6-6	TRBJ1-3	ASSTPGSGNTIY
TRBV2	TRBJ1-4	ASSEYRGREKLF
TRBV7-3	TRBJ2-1	ASSLTAGVDDQF
TRBV28	TRBJ2-7	ASSHPGQGSYEQY
TRBV7-2	TRBJ1-5	ASSLVRGSNQPQH
TRBV6-5	TRBJ1-2	ASSYPEDRSYGYT
TRBV3-1/TRBV3-2	TRBJ1-5	ASSQDRGGGNQPQH
TRBV15	TRBJ2-1	ATSRDALAGGNEQF
TRBV3-1/TRBV3-2	TRBJ1-2	ASSQVFWGQHYGYT
TRBV7-9	TRBJ1-1	ASSFMAPGSVTEAF
TRBV5-1	TRBJ2-1	ASSLRDYSYNEQF
TRBV7-9	TRBJ1-2	ASSAGQTYGYT
TRBV3-1/TRBV3-2	TRBJ1-1	ASSFGQGTEAF
TRBV6-4	TRBJ2-3	ASSAEVQPSHTQY
TRBV9	TRBJ1-1	ASSAGLPPNTEAF
TRBV9	TRBJ2-1	ASSVGAGGFYNEQF
TRBV6-1	TRBJ1-6	ASSEAGLGGASPLH
TRBV12-3/TRBV12-4	TRBJ1-1	ASSLQGSEAF
TRBV27	TRBJ1-3	ASRPAGGQGGNTIY
TRBV4-1	TRBJ1-2	ASSQDTRGYGYT
TRBV6-2/TRBV6-3	TRBJ2-1	ASSLQREFGQF
TRBV6-4	TRBJ2-1	ASSALAGVGGEQF
TRBV2	TRBJ2-7	ASSVANYEQY
TRBV9	TRBJ2-7	ASSVTGNGEQY
TRBV9	TRBJ1-1	ASSVGSLMNTEAF
TRBV9	TRBJ2-7	ASSVDLAASYEQY
TRBV11-2	TRBJ2-1	ASIPGGGGAYNEQF
TRBV5-1	TRBJ2-1	ASSLGPRNEQF
TRBV28	TRBJ2-2	ASSPTGTGELF
TRBV19	TRBJ1-5	ASSWDREQPQH
TRBV25-1	TRBJ2-7	ASSEYGGVAQVQY
TRBV30	TRBJ1-5	AWSGDRGQPQH
TRBV7-2	TRBJ1-2	ASSPRGVGGYT
TRBV11-2	TRBJ2-1	ASSQGTMFNEQF
TRBV19	TRBJ1-6	ASSMDRENNSPLH
TRBV7-2	TRBJ2-5	ASSLPSGRETQY
TRBV5-1	TRBJ1-2	ASSLSPEGARYGYT
TRBV7-3	TRBJ2-1	ASSSGDTSGYYNEQF
TRBV11-3	TRBJ2-1	ASSLDSGNHYNEQF
TRBV7-8	TRBJ2-6	ASSLSVASGANVLT
TRBV4-3	TRBJ2-7	ASSPLTFGEQY
TRBV7-2	TRBJ2-7	ASSKGGRGIDEQY
TRBV5-4	TRBJ2-6	ASSSLSSGANVLT
TRBV5-8	TRBJ2-3	ASPGHTPTDTQY
TRBV2	TRBJ1-1	ASSSQVNTEAF
TRBV29-1	TRBJ2-7	SVLDRVSYEQY
TRBV6-1	TRBJ1-5	ASSDQGYNQPQH
TRBV6-1	TRBJ1-3	ASSEISENTIY
TRBV7-2	TRBJ2-1	ASSLLTGTRNEQF
TRBV29-1	TRBJ1-4	SVAGGADEKLF
TRBV4-3	TRBJ1-5	ASSQALEQPQH
TRBV19	TRBJ1-5	ASSPQDTSNQPQH